This T cell receptor (beta chain) is from a study of blood T cell repertoires in COVID-19. Whole-study context: PBMCs, B-cell-depleted T cells, or T cells were the source of the cDNA or gDNA that made up the material.

Sequencing used immunoSEQ multiplex PCR; TCRdb keeps in-frame clones, though not all of them. This sample has 100,000 to 120,000 clones; 81% occur once, and the top ten carry over 35%. The CDR3 spans 13 residues. V shed 0 bases and J shed 5 bases, with 5 bases lying between them. Germline V gene sequence: CDR1 KGHSH, CDR2 LQKENI. The sample taken for sequencing was peripheral blood. The TCR comes from a man older than 75 with acute or convalescent COVID-19. The chain recombines TRBV18 with TRBJ2-1; D uncertain. CDR3 DNA sequence: TGTGCCAGCTCACCACCAACTGACAATGAGCAGTTCTTC. It codes for CASSPPTDNEQFF.